Listed below are T cell receptor beta chains from one sample, sequenced in a study of blood T cell repertoires in COVID-19. TCRdb's table, derived via immunoSEQ multiplex PCR, lists solely in-frame clones and lacks some. Of about 62,000 clones listed, 70% to 90% are singletons. The sample taken for sequencing was peripheral blood. The receptors originated from a man aged 65 to 85 with acute or convalescent COVID-19. The CDR3 runs from the conserved cysteine through the conserved F or W. The D gene is left open where the match is weak. Size is omitted from some rows. Given values are once, few, many or a class for expanded clones.

TRBV19	TRBJ1-4	TRBD1	-	CASRVLDRRGEKLFF	TGTGCCAGTAGGGTCTTGGACAGGCGGGGTGAAAAACTGTTTTTT
TRBV19	TRBJ2-1	TRBD2	-	CASSITSGGMNEQFF	TGTGCCAGTAGTATTACTAGCGGGGGGATGAATGAGCAGTTCTTC
TRBV7-9	TRBJ2-3	-	-	CASSLALGRTDTQYF	TGTGCCAGCAGCTTAGCGCTAGGCAGAACAGATACGCAGTATTTT
TRBV11-2	TRBJ1-2	-	once	CASSPHPRKRGTNYGYTF	TGTGCCAGCAGCCCTCACCCCCGGAAGAGAGGAACTAACTATGGCTACACCTTC
TRBV14	TRBJ1-2	-	-	CASSQDLWARVHGYTF	TGTGCCAGCAGCCAAGATCTCTGGGCCAGGGTACATGGCTACACCTTC
TRBV5-1	TRBJ2-3	-	once	CASSLGGVTDTQYF	TGCGCCAGCAGCTTGGGGGGGGTCACAGATACGCAGTATTTT
TRBV10-3	TRBJ2-5	TRBD2	-	CAISELAGSGETQYF	TGTGCCATCAGTGAACTAGCGGGAAGCGGGGAGACCCAGTACTTC
TRBV6-1	TRBJ1-2	TRBD1	-	CASSEFGGRGLGYTF	TGTGCCAGCAGTGAATTCGGTGGCAGGGGGCTAGGCTACACCTTC
TRBV5-4	TRBJ2-7	TRBD2	-	CASQTSGSYYEQYF	TGTGCCAGCCAGACTAGCGGGAGTTACTACGAGCAGTACTTC
TRBV7-3	TRBJ1-6	-	-	CASSYNAGNSPLHF	TGTGCCAGCAGCTACAATGCTGGTAATTCACCCCTCCACTTT
TRBV28	TRBJ1-2	-	-	CASSLFQGTTGYTF	TGTGCCAGCAGTTTATTCCAGGGTACTACTGGCTACACCTTC
TRBV3-1/TRBV3-2	TRBJ1-6	-	once	CASSHGGTGNSPLHF	TGTGCCAGCAGCCACGGAGGGACGGGGAATTCACCCCTCCACTTT
TRBV18	TRBJ2-7	TRBD1	-	CASSPDRGRVYEQYF	TGTGCCAGCTCACCGGACAGGGGGCGCGTCTACGAGCAGTACTTC
TRBV5-4	TRBJ2-7	-	-	CASSFPTVSYEQYF	TGTGCCAGCAGCTTCCCGACAGTCTCCTACGAGCAGTACTTC
TRBV10-3	TRBJ1-3	-	-	CAISEPSDSSSGNTIYF	TGTGCCATCAGTGAGCCCTCTGACAGCTCCTCTGGAAACACCATATATTTT
TRBV7-3	TRBJ1-6	-	once	CASSFQANSPLHF	TGTGCCAGCAGCTTCCAAGCCAATTCACCCCTCCACTTT
TRBV20-1	TRBJ1-5	-	-	CSASALRSNQPQHF	TGCAGTGCTAGTGCTCTCAGAAGCAATCAGCCCCAGCATTTT
TRBV3-1/TRBV3-2	TRBJ1-4	-	-	CASSQSGIGEKLFF	TGTGCCAGCAGCCAATCAGGTATCGGTGAAAAACTGTTTTTT
TRBV2	TRBJ2-3	-	-	CASFGDSDTQYF	TGTGCCAGCTTCGGTGACTCAGATACGCAGTATTTT
TRBV11-2	TRBJ2-7	-	few	CASSLGRRGEQYF	TGTGCCAGCAGTTTAGGAAGGCGGGGCGAGCAGTACTTC
TRBV10-1	TRBJ2-7	TRBD1	-	CASSEGTQGVISYEQYF	TGCGCCAGCAGTGAGGGGACACAGGGGGTAATCTCCTACGAGCAGTACTTC
TRBV28	TRBJ2-7	TRBD2	-	CASSDPGASGVRKYF	TGTGCCAGCAGTGACCCCGGGGCTAGCGGGGTACGTAAGTACTTC
TRBV27	TRBJ1-2	TRBD1	-	CASSFARTGIYGYTF	TGTGCCAGCAGTTTCGCCCGGACAGGGATCTATGGCTACACCTTC
TRBV4-2	TRBJ1-5	-	once	CASSQDEGRAYQPQHF	TGTGCCAGCAGCCAAGACGAGGGTAGGGCCTATCAGCCCCAGCATTTT
TRBV27	TRBJ2-7	TRBD1	-	CASSLRPGTGYEQYF	TGTGCCAGCAGTTTACGTCCCGGGACAGGGTACGAGCAGTACTTC
TRBV9	TRBJ2-1	TRBD2	-	CASSVVGTRWGEQFF	TGTGCCAGCAGCGTAGTCGGGACTAGGTGGGGTGAGCAGTTCTTC
TRBV5-1	TRBJ2-4	TRBD1	-	CASSLRQGDIQYF	TGCGCCAGCAGCTTGAGACAGGGGGACATTCAGTACTTC
TRBV4-1	TRBJ1-1	TRBD1	-	CASSQVTQGAKDTEAFF	TGCGCCAGCAGCCAAGTGACTCAGGGGGCAAAGGACACTGAAGCTTTCTTT
TRBV2	TRBJ1-6	TRBD1	-	CASTLRQGAGSPLHF	TGTGCCAGCACCTTAAGACAGGGGGCCGGTTCACCCCTCCACTTT